This T cell receptor (beta chain) was recovered during a study of blood T cell repertoires in COVID-19. Study-level background: Sites across the United States, Italy and Spain contributed samples from acute and convalescent COVID-19.

It was during active infection that Seattle patients were enrolled and then longitudinally followed. Germline CDR1 SGHTA, CDR2 FQGNSA. This CDR3 region has 16 residues. V was pared by 4 bases and J by 2 bases, with 9 bases of the junction left unmatched. Sequenced by immunoSEQ multiplex PCR; TCRdb stores in-frame clones only, minus some. The sample contains tens of thousands of clones, approximately 84% of which appear only once. The TCR sequence derives from a man between 50 and 59 years old with COVID-19, enrolled during active disease. V usage is TRBV7-2 and J usage is TRBJ2-7, with 9 bases matching TRBD1. The sequenced sample consisted of peripheral blood. The CDR3 sequence: CASSSGTGQGTYEQYF. The CDR3 coding sequence is TGTGCCAGCAGCTCGGGCACGGGACAGGGTACCTACGAGCAGTACTTC.